This entry lists 31 T cell receptor beta chains sequenced from one sample in a study of regulatory T cells in long-lasting Graves disease. Time point defined: newly diagnosed GD, antithyroid drugs for less than 3 months. PBMC-derived RNA was used for the TCR library. Both iRepertoire HTBI primers and Arm-PCR of CDR3 regions were used to build the TCR beta libraries. TCRdb independently ran MiXCR on the multiplex PCR reads; one entry per CDR3 protein. The sample lists 370,000 or so distinct CDR3 sequences, 15% to 20% seen once, with 20% to 25% in the top ten. The same sample was also studied in work on T cells in Graves' hyperthyroidism and ophthalmopathy.

The sample consisted of peripheral blood mononuclear cells (PBMCs), taken at new diagnosis, from a patient treated with antithyroid drugs. These receptors were collected from a woman under 30 with Graves disease.

A note on this clonotype: A single base separates this from a much larger clone, so it may be a read error. This sequence joins TRBV12-3 or TRBV12-4 and TRBJ2-1; maybe TRBD1 (5 bases). V lost 5 bases and J lost 0, with 14 bases in between. This CDR3 has 16 amino acids. CDR3 coding DNA: TGTGCCAGCAGTGACCAGGGTATCATCTCCTACAATGAGCAGTTCTTC. Its protein product is CASSDQGIISYNEQFF.

As for this clonotype: With a far larger clone one base away, a read error is the likely cause. V usage is TRBV7-2 and J usage is TRBJ1-1; D is ambiguous. The CDR3 runs 15 residues. CDR1 is SGHTA, CDR2 FQGNSA, per germline. In DNA form, the CDR3 reads TGTGTCAGCAGCCGAAACTTACCGGTGAACACTGAAGCTTTCTTT. Protein product: CVSSRNLPVNTEAFF. The full variable domain, its missing parts supplied by reference TRBV7-2 and TRBJ1-1, is GAGVSQSPSNKVTEKGKDVELRCDPISGHTALYWYRQSLGQGLEFLIYFQGNSAPDKSGLPSDRFSAERTGGSVSTLTIQRTQQEDSAVYLCVSSRNLPVNTEAFFGQGTRLTVV.

In regard to this clonotype: Relative to the germline gene, one junction end is altered; a read error may explain this. The chain carries TRBV7-2 and TRBJ2-3; 8 bases are shared with TRBD2. The CDR3 has 16 amino acids. Germline V gene sequence: CDR1 SGHTA, CDR2 FQGNSA. The CDR3 region is CASTRGRGASIDTQYF. CDR3 nucleotides: TGTGCCAGCACCCGGGGGCGGGGGGCTAGCATAGATACGCAGTATTTT.

This clonotype was found many times. This sequence joins TRBV25-1 and TRBJ1-4; D perhaps matches TRBD1 (5 bases). The germline V gene encodes CDR1 MGHDK and CDR2 SYGVNS. This CDR3 is 17 amino acids long. Trimming removed 3 bases from V and 3 bases from J, with 17 bases in between. CDR3 in amino acids: CASSDSGRDTANEKLFF. CDR3 in DNA: TGTGCCAGCAGTGATTCAGGGAGGGATACGGCTAATGAAAAACTGTTTTTT.

The chain combines TRBV2 with TRBJ2-2; the D gene is possibly TRBD2 (6 bases). Germline CDR1 is SNHLY and CDR2 is FYNNEI. The CDR3 is 13 amino acids. V was pared by 9 bases and J by 1 base, with 9 bases between. This CDR3 is CARGLENTGELFF. In DNA form, the CDR3 reads TGTGCCAGGGGACTGGAGAACACCGGGGAGCTGTTTTTT.

CDR3 DNA: TGTGCCAGTCCTCGGTCGCACACCGGGGAGCTGTTTTTT. Amino acid sequence: CASPRSHTGELFF. The J gene is TRBJ2-2, the V gene TRBV6-1; D remains unclear. CDR3 length: 13 amino acids. Trimming removed 9 bases at V and 3 bases at J, with 11 bases between. CDR1 is MNHNS and CDR2 is SASEGT in the germline V gene.

This clonotype was counted many times. The rearrangement links TRBV20-1 to TRBJ1-1; D call uncertain. The germline V gene encodes CDR1 DFQATT and CDR2 SNEGSKA (reference sequence). Trimming stripped 1 base from V and 2 bases from J, with 8 bases between. The CDR3 consists of 13 residues. In DNA form, the CDR3 reads TGCAGTGCTAGAGGGTTAAGAAACACTGAAGCTTTCTTT. Protein sequence: CSARGLRNTEAFF.

At least ten counts were recorded for this clonotype. The V and J genes are TRBV2 and TRBJ2-2, with 7 bases identical to TRBD1. The V and J ends lost 7 bases and 4 bases, in that order; junction bases with no gene match: 6. From germline, CDR1 is SNHLY and CDR2 FYNNEI. This CDR3 contains 14 residues. The DNA for the CDR3 is TGTGCCAGCAATAGGGGGCCAGGCACCGGGGAGCTGTTTTTT. Amino acid sequence: CASNRGPGTGELFF.

Concerning this clonotype itself: The junction differs from germline at one of its ends, possibly a read error. The chain has TRBV4-1 and TRBJ2-7, with 8 nucleotides matching TRBD1. The V gene's germline CDR1 is MGHRA and CDR2 YSYEKL. The CDR3 totals 15 residues. CDR3 residues: CASSQRTGNHYKQYF. Here the CDR3 DNA reads TGCGCCAGCAGCCAAAGGACAGGGAACCACTACAAGCAGTACTTC.

This clonotype has at least ten counts. V is TRBV18 and J is TRBJ1-5; 8 nucleotides match TRBD1. The CDR3 sequence is 15 residues long. Per germline, CDR1 KGHSH and CDR2 LQKENI. V was pared by 2 bases and J by 3 bases, with 3 bases of the junction left unmatched. The DNA for the CDR3 is TGTGCCAGCTCACCAGGGACAGGCTACAATCAGCCCCAGCATTTT. Protein product: CASSPGTGYNQPQHF.

The table lists this clonotype with many counts. CDR3 sequence reads: CASTSGAQGRPYEQYF. The CDR3 bases are TGTGCCAGCACCTCCGGAGCGCAGGGACGTCCCTACGAGCAGTACTTC. The chain is built from TRBV12-3 or TRBV12-4 and TRBJ2-7; D may correspond to TRBD1 or TRBD2 (5 bases each). This CDR3 spans 16 amino acids. Trimming took 7 bases from V and 2 from J, leaving 21 bases between them.

This clonotype was seen ten or more times. V gene TRBV18 combines with J gene TRBJ2-3; 9 nucleotides line up with TRBD2. CDR3 length: 17 amino acids. V lost 2 bases and J lost 0; bases outside the gene matches: 6. Per the germline V gene, CDR1 is KGHSH and CDR2 is LQKENI. DNA of the CDR3: TGTGCCAGCTCACCAAACGTAGCGGGGGCTAGCACAGATACGCAGTATTTT. Translated, it gives CASSPNVAGASTDTQYF. Looking up the rest from reference TRBV18 and TRBJ2-3 gives the full variable domain: NAGVMQNPRHLVRRRGQEARLRCSPMKGHSHVYWYRQLPEEGLKFMVYLQKENIIDESGMPKERFSAEFPKEGPSILRIQQVVRGDSAAYFCASSPNVAGASTDTQYFGPGTRLTVL.

The chain recombines TRBV30 with TRBJ1-2; D possibly corresponds to TRBD1 (5 bases). V shed 4 bases and J shed 8 bases, with 14 bases lying between them. The CDR3 spans 12 residues. CDR1 is GTSNPN, CDR2 SVGIG, per germline (reference sequence). CDR3: CAWITDSWGYTF. DNA for the CDR3: TGTGCCTGGATTACCGACAGTTGGGGCTACACCTTC.

The chain links TRBV9 to TRBJ2-6; D perhaps matches TRBD2 (6 bases). Trimming stripped 3 bases from V and 4 bases from J, with 17 bases between. CDR1 is SGDLS and CDR2 is YYNGEE in the germline V gene. This CDR3 is built from 17 residues. The DNA of the CDR3 is TGTGCCAGCAGCGGGATGAGCGGGCCCCCCGGGGCCAACGTCCTGACTTTC. Translating it yields CASSGMSGPPGANVLTF. Based on the CDR3 plus reference TRBV9 and TRBJ2-6, the full variable domain is DSGVTQTPKHLITATGQRVTLRCSPRSGDLSVYWYQQSLDQGLQFLIQYYNGEERAKGNILERFSAQQFPDLHSELNLSSLELGDSALYFCASSGMSGPPGANVLTFGAGSRLTVL.

This clonotype was observed many times. Germline is not matched at one junction end, which may reflect a read error. This rearrangement joins TRBV7-2 to TRBJ2-5; D not resolved. CDR3 size: 14 residues. The V gene's germline CDR1 is SGHTA and CDR2 FQGNSA. CDR3 nucleotide sequence: TGTGCCAGCAGCTTAAATAGGCCTCAAGGGACCCAGTACTTC. Translation: CASSLNRPQGTQYF.

This clonotype was counted ten times or more. The chain is built from TRBV7-3 and TRBJ2-1; D is perhaps TRBD2 (5 bases). The CDR3 runs 12 residues. V was cut by 3 bases and J by 9 bases, with 9 bases left in between. Germline CDR1 SGHTA, CDR2 FQGTGA. DNA of the CDR3: TGTGCCAGCAGCTTCGGGAAGGGTGAGCAGTTCTTC. It specifies CASSFGKGEQFF.

The chain uses TRBV5-1 and TRBJ1-2; D is unresolved. Trimming took 2 bases from V and 0 from J, leaving 11 bases between them. Germline assignment: CDR1 SGHRS and CDR2 YFSETQ. There are 15 residues in the CDR3. The CDR3 spells CASSFLRLSNYGYTF. The CDR3 nucleotides read TGCGCCAGCAGCTTTCTCAGGTTATCTAACTATGGCTACACCTTC.

The sample holds many counts of this clonotype. The genes are TRBV20-1 and TRBJ2-7, with 7 bases lining up with TRBD1. The CDR3 has 15 amino acids. V was pared by 4 bases and J by 2 bases, with 11 bases of the junction left unmatched. Germline V lookup: CDR1 DFQATT, CDR2 SNEGSKA (reference sequence). The CDR3 DNA follows: TGCAGTGCTATAGCAAGAAAGGGGGCCACCTACGAGCAGTACTTC. Translation: CSAIARKGATYEQYF.

The chain joins TRBV12-3 or TRBV12-4 to TRBJ2-4, with 10 bases aligning to TRBD2. This CDR3 region has 15 residues. The V and J ends lost 7 bases and 3 bases, in that order; junction bases with no gene match: 6. The CDR3 spells CASTQREGDKNIQYF. The CDR3 region has the DNA TGTGCCAGCACCCAGCGGGAGGGTGACAAAAACATTCAGTACTTC.

This clonotype was counted only a few times. The V gene is TRBV12-3 or TRBV12-4, the J gene TRBJ2-2; 8 nucleotides agree with TRBD2. With V trimmed by 3 bases and J by 4 bases, 13 bases remained unmatched. This CDR3 has 18 residues. The CDR3 sequence is CASSLRDSGIIGTGELFF. As DNA, the CDR3 is TGTGCCAGCAGTTTGAGGGATAGCGGGATTATCGGCACCGGGGAGCTGTTTTTT.

This clonotype was seen a few times. The chain links TRBV19 to TRBJ2-2, with D unclear. CDR3 length equals 13 residues. Per germline, CDR1 LNHDA and CDR2 SQIVND (reference sequence). Deletions cut 3 bases from V and 6 bases from J, with 8 bases between. CDR3 in DNA: TGTGCCAGTAGTATCGGCTCCGCCGGGGAGCTGTTTTTT. Amino acid sequence: CASSIGSAGELFF.

This clonotype showed up many times. The chain links TRBV20-1 to TRBJ1-1, with 7 bases aligning to TRBD1. This CDR3 spans 18 amino acids. Germline CDR1 is DFQATT and CDR2 is SNEGSKA (reference sequence). J lost 6 bases, V lost 6 bases, and 25 bases had no gene match. CDR3 region: CSARTHFSVSTGHAEAFF. In DNA, the CDR3 is TGCAGTGCGAGAACCCATTTTTCGGTATCGACAGGGCATGCTGAAGCTTTCTTT.

The V and J genes are TRBV4-1 and TRBJ1-5; 8 bases match TRBD1. Germline V gene data show CDR1 as MGHRA and CDR2 as YSYEKL. After removal of 0 bases from V and 1 base from J, the junction contained 5 bases not matched to a gene. The CDR3 spans 17 residues. The CDR3 nucleotides read TGCGCCAGCAGCCAAGATGGGCGGGACAGGAGCAATCAGCCCCAGCATTTT. As protein: CASSQDGRDRSNQPQHF.

In its sample, this clonotype was seen a few times. The rearrangement uses TRBV6-1 and TRBJ1-2; 11 bases align to TRBD1. From germline, CDR1 is MNHNS and CDR2 SASEGT. The trim removed 3 bases at V and 6 bases at J, leaving 3 bases unmatched. The CDR3 is made up of 14 amino acids. The CDR3 nucleotides are TGTGCCAGCAGTGAGGACAGGGGGCTACATGGCTACACCTTC. It codes for CASSEDRGLHGYTF.

This chain uses TRBV7-9 with TRBJ1-6; D unresolved. CDR3 length equals 14 residues. Trimming cost V 6 bases and J 7 bases, with 13 bases left between them. The germline V gene encodes CDR1 SEHNR and CDR2 FQNEAQ (reference sequence). CDR3 in amino acids: CASRDWTGNSPLHF. In nucleotides, the CDR3 is TGTGCCAGCAGGGACTGGACGGGGAATTCACCCCTCCACTTT.

This sequence joins TRBV7-2 and TRBJ2-7; maybe TRBD1 (6 bases). The germline gives CDR1 SGHTA, CDR2 FQGNSA. CDR3 length: 17 amino acids. Trimming took 4 bases from V and 2 from J, leaving 21 bases between them. The CDR3 DNA sequence: TGTGCCAGCAGCTGGCCCTCGGACAGCAGTTCCACCTACGAGCAGTACTTC. Encoded protein: CASSWPSDSSSTYEQYF.

This clonotype was observed a handful of times. The genes are TRBV7-3 and TRBJ1-2, with TRBD1 as a possible D gene (5 bases). The germline V and J ends were trimmed by 1 base and 6 bases, with 18 bases remaining between them. The CDR3 extends over 16 amino acids. Per germline, CDR1 SGHTA and CDR2 FQGTGA. In DNA form, the CDR3 reads TGTGCCAGCAGCTTAAACCCCCTGCGGGCAGGGAATGGCTACACCTTC. It specifies CASSLNPLRAGNGYTF.

The chain links TRBV20-1 to TRBJ1-5; the match to TRBD1 covers 8 bases. The CDR3 extends over 14 amino acids. V trimming: 5 bases; J trimming: 7 bases; junction bases outside the gene matches: 10. Germline-derived CDR1 and CDR2 are DFQATT and SNEGSKA (reference sequence). CDR3 residues: CSALDREEGQPQHF. The CDR3 coding sequence is TGCAGTGCTTTGGACAGGGAAGAAGGCCAGCCCCAGCATTTT.

This clonotype was detected ten times or more. The rearrangement links TRBV10-3 to TRBJ1-6; unclear D gene. This CDR3 has 14 residues. With 3 bases removed from V and 7 bases from J, the gap between germline ends came to 10 bases. The V gene's germline CDR1 is ENHRY and CDR2 SYGVKD. CDR3 coding DNA: TGTGCCATCAGTGACGAGGATCGGAATTCACCCCTCCACTTT. Amino acid sequence: CAISDEDRNSPLHF.

V and J are TRBV6-2 or TRBV6-3 and TRBJ2-3, with D maybe TRBD1 (5 bases). This CDR3 is 13 amino acids long. Germline values: CDR1 MNHEY, CDR2 SVGEGT. With 6 bases removed from V and 4 bases from J, the gap between germline ends came to 11 bases. The CDR3 DNA reads as TGTGCCAGCAGCAAGGGGTTGCCAGATACGCAGTATTTT. Residues: CASSKGLPDTQYF.

This chain joins TRBV11-2 and TRBJ2-3; D unresolved. Germline V gene sequence: CDR1 SGHAT, CDR2 FQNNGV. V gave up 6 bases and J gave up 0 bases, with 16 bases separating them. This CDR3 comprises 16 residues. CDR3 coding DNA: TGTGCCAGCAGTCTTACCCCCGCCACTAGCACAGATACGCAGTATTTT. Translation: CASSLTPATSTDTQYF.